One and the same sample provided the 9 T cell receptor beta chains below, sequenced in a study of post-analysis software for immune sequencing data. These receptors have no known antigen. Unique molecular identifiers tagged the TCR beta cDNA libraries. TCRdb redid the calling of the PCR reads with MiXCR, one entry per CDR3 protein. This table holds some 800,000 distinct CDR3 sequences, 35% to 55% found once. Study conclusions and caveats: Relative to controls, patients had 5 or 6 TRBV segments at higher frequency, with TRBV5-6, TRBV5-1 and TRBV20-1 among these.

Sequencing input: blood. The receptors shown here come from a girl aged 5-17 years with multiple sclerosis.

J is TRBJ2-5 and V is TRBV12-3 or TRBV12-4; D gene unclear. Trimming took off 7 bases at V and 3 bases at J, with 15 bases between the two ends. The CDR3 is 14 amino acids. CDR3 nucleotide sequence: TGTGCCAGCACGAGATGGAGTCGGGAAGAGACCCAGTACTTC. The encoded protein is CASTRWSREETQYF.

This clonotype was seen more than once but under ten times. This chain links TRBV4-3 with TRBJ2-7; 9 bases align to TRBD2. J gave up 0 bases and V 0 bases, and 6 bases lay outside the gene matches. Germline V gene data show CDR1 as LGHNA and CDR2 as YSLEER. This CDR3 comprises 17 residues. The CDR3 sequence: CASSQDSLSGSSYEQYF. CDR3 bases: TGCGCCAGCAGCCAAGACTCCCTTAGCGGGAGCTCCTACGAGCAGTACTTC.

This clonotype was seen more than once but under ten times. The CDR3 bases are TGCAGTGCTAATCGACAGGGTAGGCAAGAGACCCAGTACTTC. Protein: CSANRQGRQETQYF. The chain carries TRBV20-1 and TRBJ2-5; 7 nucleotides align to TRBD1. Germline trimming cut 4 bases from V and 2 bases from J; bases unmatched to any gene: 7. CDR1 DFQATT and CDR2 SNEGSKA come from the germline V gene (reference sequence). The CDR3 runs to 14 residues.

The gene calls are TRBV5-1 and TRBJ2-3; 15 bases agree with TRBD2. Germline assignment: CDR1 SGHRS and CDR2 YFSETQ. This CDR3 is 21 amino acids long. V lost 4 bases to trimming and J lost 0 bases; unmatched junction nucleotides: 15. The DNA of the CDR3 is TGCGCCAGCAGCCATACTACCGGGACTAGCGGGAGGACCGCTAGCACAGATACGCAGTATTTT. It translates to CASSHTTGTSGRTASTDTQYF.

The V and J genes are TRBV2 and TRBJ2-1; D tentatively fits TRBD1 or TRBD2 (5 bases each). TRBJ2-7 explains the end of the DNA better; the J call may be wrong. Looked up from germline, CDR1 is SNHLY and CDR2 is FYNNEI. CDR3 length: 15 residues. CDR3 bases: TGTGCCAGCAGTGATAGACTCCGGGGACCCTACGAGCAGTACTTC. This sequence encodes CASSDRLRGPYEQYF.

V usage is TRBV12-3 or TRBV12-4 and J usage is TRBJ2-1; 11 nucleotides align to TRBD2. V was clipped by 7 bases and J by 6 bases; unmatched bases: 14. This CDR3 has 17 amino acids. The chain's CDR3 is CASNAGVLAGDGNEQFF. CDR3 sequence (DNA): TGTGCCAGCAACGCTGGGGTACTAGCGGGGGATGGCAATGAGCAGTTCTTC.

This sequence joins TRBV13 and TRBJ2-1; 7 nucleotides align to TRBD1. Germline V CDR1 and CDR2: PRHDT, FYEKMQ (reference sequence). The CDR3 sequence is 15 residues long. The trim removed 3 bases at V and 2 bases at J, leaving 4 bases unmatched. CDR3 DNA sequence: TGTGCCAGCAGCTTCACAGGGGACCCCTACAATGAGCAGTTCTTC. Its protein is CASSFTGDPYNEQFF.

This clonotype has more than one count but fewer than ten. The chain joins TRBV20-1 to TRBJ2-7, with a weak D call TRBD1 (6 bases). The CDR3 runs to 16 residues. CDR1 and CDR2 (germline): DFQATT, SNEGSKA (reference sequence). The germline V and J ends were trimmed by 5 bases and 3 bases, with 23 bases remaining between them. This CDR3 is CSAHSEIGRGLYEQYF. The CDR3 DNA is TGCAGTGCTCACTCAGAAATCGGCAGGGGTCTCTACGAGCAGTACTTC.

This clonotype was picked up a small number of times. This chain links TRBV3-1 with TRBJ2-5; D remains ambiguous. The CDR3 runs to 15 residues. Deletions cut 4 bases from V and 1 base from J, with 13 bases between. CDR1 is LGHDT and CDR2 is YNNKEL in the germline V gene (reference sequence). CDR3 sequence: CASSPGSGFQETQYF. The CDR3 DNA reads TGTGCCAGCAGCCCCGGCAGTGGTTTCCAAGAGACCCAGTACTTC.